This T cell receptor (beta chain) was identified in a study of T cell responses to AZD1222 COVID-19 vaccine. Study results and limitations: Clonal diversity was possibly underestimated, and white British individuals and females predominated among donors. Sampling captured repertoires only after the peak T cell response. Only a handful of AZD1222 recipients were seropositive at baseline.

As for this clone: Its antigen is not identified.

Germline-derived CDR1 and CDR2 are MNHNS and SASEGT. The CDR3 length is 14 residues. J gave up 4 bases and V 2 bases, and 4 bases lay outside the gene matches. Assay used: immunoSEQ multiplex PCR; TCRdb lists only in-frame clones, some missing. This table holds approximately 150,000 clones, more than 85% found once. This chain joins TRBV6-1 and TRBJ2-7; 8 nucleotides line up with TRBD1. Here the sequenced sample was peripheral blood, taken on day 0 of AZD1222 vaccination. This TCR was sampled from an adult in good health. The CDR3 DNA reads as TGTGCCAGCAGTGAAACAGGGGGTGCGTACGAGCAGTACTTC. Its protein product is CASSETGGAYEQYF.